The 21 T cell receptor beta chains presented below share a single source sample, sequenced in a study of blood T cell repertoires in COVID-19. Profiled with immunoSEQ multiplex PCR; TCRdb holds only in-frame clones, not every one. The sample yields 150,000 or so clones, roughly 83% seen once. The specimen sequenced was peripheral blood. These TCRs come from a woman aged 55-69 years with acute or convalescent COVID-19.

The chain couples TRBV7-3 to TRBJ1-2, with D tentatively TRBD1 (5 bases). Looked up from germline, CDR1 is SGHTA and CDR2 is FQGTGA. V lost 5 bases and J 3 bases, leaving 10 bases between the germline ends. The CDR3 is made up of 13 amino acids. The CDR3 protein is CASSPRQHYGYTF. CDR3 in DNA: TGTGCCAGCAGCCCGCGACAGCACTATGGCTACACCTTC.

The genes are TRBV15 and TRBJ1-3; no definite D call. Per germline, CDR1 LNHNV and CDR2 YYDKDF (reference sequence). The CDR3 is 19 residues long. The ends were cut back, 0 bases at V and 1 base at J, with 19 bases in the middle. Here the CDR3 DNA reads TGTGCCACCAGCAGAGATTTATCAGGACGGGGAAGTTCTGGAAACACCATATATTTT. As protein: CATSRDLSGRGSSGNTIYF.

The rearrangement joins TRBV5-4 to TRBJ1-1; 11 bases map to TRBD1. The CDR3 length is 14 residues. The J segment lost 4 bases and the V segment lost 3 bases, leaving 2 bases of the junction unmatched. The germline V gene has CDR1 SGHNT and CDR2 YYREEE (reference sequence). The CDR3 is CASSWGTGGTEAFF. CDR3 DNA: TGTGCCAGCAGCTGGGGGACAGGGGGCACTGAAGCTTTCTTT.

The V call is TRBV27, the J call TRBJ1-1; D not resolved. V was trimmed by 2 bases and J by 6 bases, leaving 13 bases between them. Germline assignment: CDR1 MNHEY and CDR2 SMNVEV (reference sequence). CDR3 length: 14 residues. In DNA, the CDR3 is TGTGCCAGCAGTTTACCCGAGGGCGTCCCTGAAGCTTTCTTT. Its translation: CASSLPEGVPEAFF.

The genes are TRBV7-3 and TRBJ1-1, with unresolved D. This CDR3 has 14 amino acids. V was trimmed by 5 bases and J by 6 bases, leaving 16 bases between them. Per germline, CDR1 SGHTA and CDR2 FQGTGA. The DNA of the CDR3 is TGTGCCAGCAGCCCAACGGGCGGGATGCCTGAAGCTTTCTTT. Amino acid sequence: CASSPTGGMPEAFF.

The CDR3 sequence is CASSYRAPGQGFSYNSPLHF. The CDR3 DNA reads as TGTGCCAGCAGCTATAGAGCCCCGGGACAGGGGTTCTCTTATAATTCACCCCTCCACTTT. The chain carries TRBV3-1 (or the pseudogene TRBV3-2) and TRBJ1-6, with 10 positions matching TRBD1. J was trimmed by 4 bases and V by 5 bases; bases with no gene match: 17. This CDR3 has 20 amino acids. Germline V gene data show CDR1 as LGHDT and CDR2 as YNNKEL (reference sequence).

This clone was found many times. This chain links TRBV11-2 with TRBJ2-1, with D possibly TRBD2 on 6 matching bases. Between the trimmed V and J ends, which lost 4 bases and 7 bases, there was a span of 8 bases. Germline-derived CDR1 and CDR2 are SGHAT and FQNNGV. This CDR3 spans 12 amino acids. The chain's CDR3 is CASSYGGNEQFF. CDR3 DNA: TGTGCCAGCAGCTATGGGGGGAATGAGCAGTTCTTC.

The genes are TRBV4-2 and TRBJ2-1; 13 bases map to TRBD2. Germline trimming cut 1 base from V and 2 bases from J; bases unmatched to any gene: 8. The germline V gene encodes CDR1 LGHNA and CDR2 YNFKEQ. This CDR3 is built from 19 residues. The chain's CDR3 is CASSQGAGLAGVPYNEQFF. The CDR3 DNA reads TGTGCCAGCAGCCAAGGGGCAGGACTAGCGGGGGTTCCCTACAATGAGCAGTTCTTC.

The V gene is TRBV12-3 or TRBV12-4, the J gene TRBJ1-1; D is unresolved. CDR3 length: 12 amino acids. V was shortened by 3 bases and J by 8 bases, with 10 bases between the two germline ends. DNA of the CDR3: TGTGCCAGCAGTTTCGCTACAGCCGAAGCTTTCTTT. Its protein is CASSFATAEAFF.

The chain uses TRBV4-1 and TRBJ2-5, with 7 bases aligning to TRBD1. Germline assignment: CDR1 MGHRA and CDR2 YSYEKL. V gave up 3 bases and J gave up 2 bases; unmatched junction bases: 6. The CDR3 has 15 amino acids. The CDR3: CASSHSGTAQETQYF. The CDR3 DNA reads as TGCGCCAGCAGCCACTCCGGGACAGCTCAAGAGACCCAGTACTTC.

This chain uses TRBV4-1 with TRBJ1-2; 7 bases are shared with TRBD1. V lost 1 base and J lost 3; bases outside the gene matches: 14. From germline, CDR1 is MGHRA and CDR2 YSYEKL. The CDR3 runs to 18 residues. CDR3 bases: TGCGCCAGCAGCCAAGTCGTGGGAGAGGGGGCGGCGGACTATGGCTACACCTTC. Its translation: CASSQVVGEGAADYGYTF.

This clone was seen more than once but under ten times. The chain combines TRBV12-3 or TRBV12-4 with TRBJ2-3; tentative D call: TRBD1 (6 bases). The CDR3 is 12 amino acids. Trimming stripped 5 bases from V and 7 bases from J, with 10 bases between. The CDR3 loop reads CASSQQGYTQYF. As DNA, the CDR3 is TGTGCCAGCAGTCAACAGGGATATACGCAGTATTTT.

The J gene is TRBJ2-7, the V gene TRBV4-1; D gene uncertain. Germline values: CDR1 MGHRA, CDR2 YSYEKL. Trimming stripped 1 base from V and 12 bases from J, with 13 bases between. CDR3 size: 12 residues. CDR3 nucleotides: TGCGCCAGCAGCCAAGGCGGCCAGAGACCGTACTTC. Translation gives CASSQGGQRPYF.

This sequence joins TRBV6-6 and TRBJ1-2, with TRBD1 matching over 9 bases. Germline V gene sequence: CDR1 MNHNY, CDR2 SVGAGI (reference sequence). With 0 bases clipped from V and 8 bases from J, the junction kept 7 bases outside the gene matches. CDR3 length equals 15 residues. CDR3 bases: TGTGCCAGCAGTTACTCAGATGACAGGGGGAAAGGCTACACCTTC. This codes for CASSYSDDRGKGYTF.

V usage is TRBV6-5 and J usage is TRBJ2-1; TRBD1 might be the D (5 bases). CDR1 is MNHEY and CDR2 is SVGAGI in the germline V gene. V was trimmed by 5 bases and J by 7 bases, leaving 18 bases between them. The CDR3 is 15 amino acids. For the CDR3, the DNA is TGTGCCAGCAGTAGGACAATGACCCTACTTAATGAGCAGTTCTTC. Its translation is CASSRTMTLLNEQFF.

V usage is TRBV7-8 and J usage is TRBJ2-1; 7 nucleotides align to TRBD2. Trimming at V came to 1 base and at J to 7 bases, leaving 7 bases not matched to a gene. The CDR3 has 15 residues. The germline CDR1 and CDR2 sequences are SGHVS and FQNEAQ. This CDR3 reads CASSLEGTIPNEQFF. CDR3 coding DNA: TGTGCCAGCAGCTTAGAAGGGACTATACCTAATGAGCAGTTCTTC.

V gene TRBV7-2 combines with J gene TRBJ1-2, with 9 positions matching TRBD1. Germline lookup yields CDR1 SGHTA and CDR2 FQGNSA. With V trimmed by 3 bases and J by 4 bases, 3 bases remained unmatched. CDR3 length: 14 residues. Written as DNA, the CDR3 is TGTGCCAGCAGCTTTGACAGGGGGACCTATGGCTACACCTTC. Encoded protein: CASSFDRGTYGYTF.

J is TRBJ2-2 and V is TRBV10-1, with a weak D call TRBD1 (6 bases). The CDR3 is 13 residues long. Germline V gene data show CDR1 as WNHNN and CDR2 as SYGVQD (reference sequence). Trimming pared 6 bases from V and 3 bases from J, leaving 8 bases between. The CDR3 region is CASRQGYTGELFF. CDR3 DNA sequence: TGCGCCAGCAGACAGGGATACACCGGGGAGCTGTTTTTT.

The chain links TRBV6-4 to TRBJ1-6; 8 nucleotides match TRBD1. CDR3 size: 16 residues. The germline V gene encodes CDR1 MRHNA and CDR2 SNTAGT. V shed 2 bases and J 9 bases; nucleotides not matched to a gene: 9. The CDR3 sequence: CASSDTSRGRLSPLHF. CDR3 in DNA: TGTGCCAGCAGTGACACCTCCAGGGGGCGGCTTTCACCCCTCCACTTT.

V and J are TRBV6-6 and TRBJ1-1, with D perhaps TRBD1 (5 bases). This CDR3 has 16 amino acids. Trimming removed 7 bases at V and 1 base at J, with 19 bases between. In germline, CDR1 is MNHNY, CDR2 SVGAGI (reference sequence). CDR3 nucleotides: TGTGCCAGCATCTACGGTCGGGGGTGGGGGAACACTGAAGCTTTCTTT. Translating it yields CASIYGRGWGNTEAFF.

V usage is TRBV7-6 and J usage is TRBJ1-1; the match to TRBD1 covers 7 bases. The CDR3 runs 13 residues. V shed 4 bases and J 5 bases; nucleotides not matched to a gene: 4. Germline V gene sequence: CDR1 SGHVS, CDR2 FNYEAQ. The CDR3 loop is CASSSGQFTEAFF. The CDR3 DNA reads TGTGCCAGCAGCTCGGGACAGTTTACTGAAGCTTTCTTT.